The 18 T cell receptor beta chains reported below all come from one sample, sequenced in a study of neurological immune-mediated disorders. TCRdb analysed the 5' RACE reads with MiXCR anew, one entry per CDR3 protein. Seen here are around 15,000 distinct CDR3 sequences, about 9% observed once, and the top ten hold around 40%. Sequencing was carried out using CD8+ T cells from blood. The receptors originated from a man over 45 in good health.

This clonotype was picked up many times. The V call is TRBV20-1, the J call TRBJ2-5; D is possibly TRBD1 (5 bases). Germline CDR1 and CDR2: DFQATT and SNEGSKA (reference sequence). This CDR3 is built from 14 residues. Trimming cost V 1 base and J 6 bases, with 15 bases left between them. For the CDR3, the DNA is TGCAGTGCTAGAGGGCCAGGGCATTTGAAGACCCAGTACTTC. Translating it yields CSARGPGHLKTQYF.

This clonotype was observed at least ten times. The V call is TRBV28, the J call TRBJ1-2, with D hard to call. This CDR3 contains 13 residues. Germline V CDR1 and CDR2: MDHEN, SYDVKM. V lost 7 bases to trimming and J lost 2 bases, with 11 bases between them. CDR3 loop: CASTNDGNYGYTF. CDR3 nucleotides: TGTGCCAGCACCAACGACGGAAACTATGGCTACACCTTC.

This clonotype came up many times. The J gene is TRBJ2-1, the V gene TRBV4-1; D unclear. Germline values: CDR1 MGHRA, CDR2 YSYEKL. The CDR3 spans 15 residues. V was shortened by 3 bases and J by 2 bases, with 11 bases between the two germline ends. CDR3 protein: CASSHSGRTYNEQFF. DNA of the CDR3: TGCGCCAGCAGCCACTCCGGGCGAACCTACAATGAGCAGTTCTTC.

This clonotype showed up many times. The chain links TRBV5-1 to TRBJ2-3; possibly TRBD2 for D (6 bases). The CDR3 covers 15 residues. CDR1 and CDR2 from the germline V gene are SGHRS and YFSETQ. Trimming took off 2 bases at V and 0 bases at J, with 10 bases between the two ends. The CDR3 sequence: CASSLIGTSTDTQYF. Written as DNA, the CDR3 is TGCGCCAGCAGCTTAATCGGGACTAGCACAGATACGCAGTATTTT.

This clonotype was recorded at least ten times. The chain links TRBV6-5 to TRBJ2-7, with D uncertain. Germline CDR1 reads MNHEY; CDR2 reads SVGAGI. The CDR3 consists of 15 residues. The ends were cut back, 0 bases at V and 0 bases at J, with 9 bases in the middle. The CDR3 reads CASSYSSTASYEQYF. The CDR3 coding sequence is TGTGCCAGCAGTTACTCGAGTACAGCCTCCTACGAGCAGTACTTC.

V and J are TRBV7-9 and TRBJ2-7; D is perhaps TRBD2 (6 bases). The CDR3 consists of 14 residues. V was clipped by 4 bases and J by 3 bases, with 13 bases between them. Germline lookup yields CDR1 SEHNR and CDR2 FQNEAQ (reference sequence). CDR3 bases: TGTGCCAGCAGCTCCAGTTCGCGGGACTACGAGCAGTACTTC. It yields the protein CASSSSSRDYEQYF.

In this sample, this clonotype turned up many times. The chain recombines TRBV5-6 with TRBJ1-1; TRBD1 is a possible D gene (6 bases). The CDR3 is made up of 16 amino acids. V lost 4 bases and J 4 bases, leaving 20 bases between the germline ends. Germline CDR1 reads SGHDT; CDR2 reads YYEEEE. In DNA form, the CDR3 reads TGTGCCAGCAGCCACCAAGGGGGTCGTGGTAGCACTGAAGCTTTCTTT. Translation gives CASSHQGGRGSTEAFF.

This clonotype has ten or more counts. V usage is TRBV7-9 and J usage is TRBJ1-1, with D hard to call. V dropped 9 bases and J dropped 1 base, with 15 bases sitting between them. Germline CDR1 is SEHNR and CDR2 is FQNEAQ (reference sequence). There are 14 residues in the CDR3. The DNA for the CDR3 is TGTGCCAGTCGGACGGCCGCCCGGAACACTGAAGCTTTCTTT. Protein: CASRTAARNTEAFF.

There are many counts of this clonotype. This chain links TRBV12-3 or TRBV12-4 with TRBJ2-1; TRBD1 matches at 7 bases. CDR3 length: 14 amino acids. V gave up 5 bases and J gave up 6 bases; unmatched junction bases: 7. In DNA, the CDR3 is TGTGCCAGCAGTCACAGGGGTATACGCAATGAGCAGTTCTTC. It translates to CASSHRGIRNEQFF.

This clonotype was seen repeatedly, ten times or more. This sequence joins TRBV4-3 and TRBJ2-5; D tentatively reads TRBD1 or TRBD2 (5 bases each). Germline V gene lookup returns CDR1 LGHNA and CDR2 YSLEER. This CDR3 has 15 residues. With 3 bases removed from V and 2 bases from J, the gap between germline ends came to 13 bases. The CDR3 nucleotides read TGCGCCAGCAGCCACCTCCCGGGACGGCAAGAGACCCAGTACTTC. Amino acids: CASSHLPGRQETQYF.

This clonotype was observed many times. J is TRBJ2-7 and V is TRBV20-1; D gene uncertain. V lost 4 bases to trimming and J lost 4 bases, with 11 bases between them. CDR1 and CDR2 from the germline V gene are DFQATT and SNEGSKA (reference sequence). This CDR3 region has 12 residues. The CDR3 DNA reads as TGCAGTGCTACCTCCCCTCCGTACGAGCAGTACTTC. Its protein product is CSATSPPYEQYF.

This clonotype came up many times. The chain has TRBV27 and TRBJ2-1; unclear D gene. Germline V lookup: CDR1 MNHEY, CDR2 SMNVEV (reference sequence). The CDR3 is made up of 17 amino acids. V gave up 7 bases and J gave up 7 bases, with 26 bases separating them. The CDR3 nucleotides read TGTGCCAGCATGAAACCGGCTAGACCCTCCCGAGAAAATGAGCAGTTCTTC. Residues: CASMKPARPSRENEQFF.

The table lists this clonotype with many counts. The rearrangement joins TRBV15 to TRBJ2-2, with no clear D. The germline gives CDR1 LNHNV, CDR2 YYDKDF (reference sequence). There are 14 residues in the CDR3. The germline V and J ends were trimmed by 0 bases and 6 bases, with 8 bases remaining between them. In DNA form, the CDR3 reads TGTGCCACCAGCAGAGATGGCGATTCCGGGGAGCTGTTTTTT. Encoded protein: CATSRDGDSGELFF.

This clonotype was seen many times. V and J are TRBV7-7 and TRBJ2-1, with D perhaps TRBD2 (5 bases). V lost 5 bases and J lost 0, with 11 bases in between. The germline V gene has CDR1 SSHAT and CDR2 FNYEAQ (reference sequence). The CDR3 runs 15 residues. CDR3 in amino acids: CASSAGASSYNEQFF. CDR3 bases: TGTGCCAGCAGCGCGGGCGCAAGCTCCTACAATGAGCAGTTCTTC.

This clonotype was observed many times. This chain joins TRBV6-1 and TRBJ2-7; perhaps TRBD1 as D (6 bases). From germline, CDR1 is MNHNS and CDR2 SASEGT. This CDR3 contains 16 residues. V lost 8 bases and J lost 1, with 21 bases in between. The CDR3 DNA is TGTGCCAGCGATGGTGGTATGATGACAGGTTCCTACGAGCAGTACTTC. As protein: CASDGGMMTGSYEQYF.

The chain couples TRBV9 to TRBJ1-2; D remains ambiguous. Trimming left V 0 bases short and J 4 bases short, with 7 bases between. Germline-derived CDR1 and CDR2 are SGDLS and YYNGEE. CDR3 length equals 13 residues. The CDR3, as DNA: TGTGCCAGCAGCGTAGCGAACGGCTATGGCTACACCTTC. This encodes CASSVANGYGYTF.

This clonotype has just one count. The chain links TRBV4-1 to TRBJ2-3; TRBD1 agrees at 9 bases. The CDR3 totals 14 residues. Per the germline V gene, CDR1 is MGHRA and CDR2 is YSYEKL. V lost 2 bases and J lost 8; bases outside the gene matches: 5. The CDR3 protein is CASSQRQGESTQYF. CDR3 sequence (DNA): TGCGCCAGCAGCCAAAGACAGGGGGAAAGTACGCAGTATTTT.

At least ten counts were recorded for this clonotype. This chain uses TRBV4-1 with TRBJ2-1; D not certain. Germline-derived CDR1 and CDR2 are MGHRA and YSYEKL. The V gene lost 3 bases and the J gene lost 12 bases, with 9 bases spanning the gap. The CDR3 spans 11 residues. Written as DNA, the CDR3 is TGCGCCAGCAGCCAGGCGCAAGGGCAGTTCTTC. Protein: CASSQAQGQFF.